Presented here are 13 T cell receptor beta chains from one specimen sequenced in a study of regulatory T cells in long-lasting Graves disease. Arm-PCR of CDR3 regions and iRepertoire HTBI primers were used to build TCR beta libraries. One entry per CDR3 protein results from TCRdb running MiXCR on the multiplex PCR reads. The table includes 350,000 to 450,000 distinct CDR3 sequences, approximately 22% detected once. Time point meaning: persistent/refractory GD, antithyroid drugs over 5 years with positive TRAb. Researchers made the TCR library from RNA that was extracted from PBMCs. The sequencing here drew on peripheral blood mononuclear cells (PBMCs), taken when the disease was refractory, from a patient treated with antithyroid drugs. These receptors were taken from a female donor with Graves disease.

The chain combines TRBV28 with TRBJ2-3; D is possibly TRBD2 (6 bases). Germline loops: CDR1 MDHEN, CDR2 SYDVKM. Trimming removed 3 bases at V and 2 bases at J, with 12 bases between. The length of the CDR3 is 15 residues. The chain's CDR3 is CASSLGGLYTDTQYF. The CDR3 DNA reads TGTGCCAGCAGTTTGGGAGGCCTGTACACAGATACGCAGTATTTT. Full variable domain (missing parts from reference TRBV28 and TRBJ2-3): DVKVTQSSRYLVKRTGEKVFLECVQDMDHENMFWYRQDPGLGLRLIYFSYDVKMKEKGDIPEGYSVSREKKERFSLILESASTNQTSMYLCASSLGGLYTDTQYFGPGTRLTVL.

This clonotype was picked up a small number of times. This rearrangement joins TRBV5-6 to TRBJ1-1; possible D gene TRBD1, 6 bases. The CDR3 has 15 amino acids. Deletions cut 5 bases from V and 5 bases from J, with 19 bases between. The germline V gene encodes CDR1 SGHDT and CDR2 YYEEEE. The CDR3 region has the DNA TGTGCCAGCAGTCAATCGGGGCGCAGGGGAACTGAAGCTTTCTTT. It specifies CASSQSGRRGTEAFF.

This clonotype was seen at least ten times. The J gene is TRBJ2-7, the V gene TRBV12-3 or TRBV12-4; D remains ambiguous. The ends were cut back, 6 bases at V and 4 bases at J, with 19 bases in the middle. The CDR3 has 15 amino acids. CDR3: CASSDDQSWRYEQYF. In DNA form, the CDR3 reads TGTGCCAGCAGCGACGATCAATCTTGGCGGTACGAGCAGTACTTC.

Ten or more counts support this clonotype. The chain employs TRBV11-2 and TRBJ1-5; D call uncertain. The CDR3 is made up of 15 amino acids. Per germline, CDR1 SGHAT and CDR2 FQNNGV. Trimming stripped 2 bases from V and 6 bases from J, with 14 bases between. CDR3 in DNA: TGTGCCAGCAGCTTAAGAGGAGGGATCAGTCAGCCCCAGCATTTT. It encodes CASSLRGGISQPQHF. Combining the CDR3 with reference TRBV11-2 and TRBJ1-5 gives the whole variable domain EAGVAQSPRYKIIEKRQSVAFWCNPISGHATLYWYQQILGQGPKLLIQFQNNGVVDDSQLPKDRFSAERLKGVDSTLKIQPAKLEDSAVYLCASSLRGGISQPQHFGDGTRLSIL.

The chain is built from TRBV7-2 and TRBJ1-1; the D is unclear. With 6 bases removed from V and 8 bases from J, the gap between germline ends came to 16 bases. CDR1 and CDR2 from the germline V gene are SGHTA and FQGNSA. The CDR3 covers 13 residues. This CDR3 is CASRFTGSMEAFF. CDR3 sequence (DNA): TGTGCCAGCAGGTTTACCGGGTCTATGGAAGCTTTCTTT. The variable domain in full, completed from reference TRBV7-2 and TRBJ1-1, reads GAGVSQSPSNKVTEKGKDVELRCDPISGHTALYWYRQSLGQGLEFLIYFQGNSAPDKSGLPSDRFSAERTGGSVSTLTIQRTQQEDSAVYLCASRFTGSMEAFFGQGTRLTVV.

In its sample, this clonotype was seen a few times. This chain joins TRBV19 and TRBJ1-2; 10 positions agree with TRBD1. V was pared by 5 bases and J by 7 bases, with 13 bases of the junction left unmatched. The CDR3 consists of 16 residues. Germline lookup yields CDR1 LNHDA and CDR2 SQIVND (reference sequence). As DNA, the CDR3 is TGTGCCAGTAGTTTCCGAGACAGGGGGCTGCAGGGTGGCTACACCTTC. The encoded protein is CASSFRDRGLQGGYTF.

CDR3 bases: TGCAGTGCCCGGACAGGGGAGACAGATACGCAGTATTTT. This gives the protein CSARTGETDTQYF. J is TRBJ2-3 and V is TRBV20-1; 9 nucleotides line up with TRBD1. Germline trimming cut 6 bases from V and 3 bases from J; bases unmatched to any gene: 4. CDR1 is DFQATT and CDR2 is SNEGSKA in the germline V gene (reference sequence). This CDR3 region has 13 residues.

This clonotype was seen many times. The V and J genes are TRBV2 and TRBJ1-1; D uncertain. Germline CDR1 SNHLY, CDR2 FYNNEI. V was clipped by 5 bases and J by 1 base, with 11 bases between them. CDR3 length equals 14 residues. The CDR3 protein is CASSKDNWNTEAFF. The CDR3 nucleotides read TGTGCCAGCAGTAAAGACAACTGGAACACTGAAGCTTTCTTT.

This clonotype occurred a few times. The gene calls are TRBV6-2 or TRBV6-3 and TRBJ2-5, with 11 bases fitting TRBD1. The CDR3 is made up of 15 amino acids. Germline V gene data show CDR1 as MNHEY and CDR2 as SVGEGT. V gave up 5 bases and J gave up 4 bases; unmatched junction bases: 6. CDR3 in amino acids: CASSEDRGRAETQYF. In nucleotides, the CDR3 is TGTGCCAGCAGTGAGGACAGGGGGCGCGCAGAGACCCAGTACTTC.

Comments on this clonotype: Possible read error: a much larger clone is one base away. CDR3 coding DNA: TGTGCCAGCAGCTTAGGCGAGTATGGGCCCCAGTACTTC. This translates into CASSLGEYGPQYF. The V gene is TRBV7-3, the J gene TRBJ2-5; no reliable D call. CDR3 length: 13 amino acids. The germline V gene encodes CDR1 SGHTA and CDR2 FQGTGA. The V and J ends lost 2 bases and 9 bases respectively, with 13 bases between them.

The CDR3 DNA sequence: TGTGCCAGCAGCAACGACAGATCTTACGAGCAGTACTTC. Translating gives CASSNDRSYEQYF. The rearrangement links TRBV6-1 to TRBJ2-7; perhaps TRBD1 as D (5 bases). Germline V gives CDR1 MNHNS, CDR2 SASEGT. This CDR3 region has 13 residues. V lost 6 bases and J lost 4, with 13 bases in between.

Worth noting for this clonotype: A much larger clone differs from this one at a single base, so this may be a read error. The gene calls are TRBV28 and TRBJ1-6; 9 positions match TRBD1. CDR1 is MDHEN, CDR2 SYDVKM, per germline. The CDR3 length is 15 residues. The CDR3 sequence is CPSSSSGQGRPPLHF. The CDR3 coding sequence is TGTCCCAGCAGTTCATCGGGACAGGGTAGGCCACCCCTCCACTTT.

This clonotype was detected a few times. This chain links TRBV5-6 with TRBJ1-2; no clear D gene. CDR1 is SGHDT and CDR2 is YYEEEE in the germline V gene. V was clipped by 3 bases and J by 4 bases, with 13 bases between them. The CDR3 extends over 14 amino acids. In nucleotides, the CDR3 is TGTGCCAGCAGCTGGGCCGGCGCCGGCTATGGCTACACCTTC. Its translation is CASSWAGAGYGYTF.